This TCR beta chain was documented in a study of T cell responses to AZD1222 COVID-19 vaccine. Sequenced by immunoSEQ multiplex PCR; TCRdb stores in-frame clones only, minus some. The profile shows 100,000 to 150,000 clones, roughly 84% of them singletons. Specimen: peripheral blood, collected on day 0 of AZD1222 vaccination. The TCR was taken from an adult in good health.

The CDR3 sequence: CASSLAVGQIPEAFF. The CDR3 region has the DNA TGCGCCAGCAGCTTGGCCGTAGGTCAGATCCCTGAAGCTTTCTTT. The V and J genes are TRBV5-1 and TRBJ1-1; D is undetermined. Germline V gene lookup returns CDR1 SGHRS and CDR2 YFSETQ. The CDR3 contains 15 residues. V dropped 0 bases and J dropped 6 bases, with 15 bases sitting between them.